A selection of T cell receptor beta chains follows, all from one sample in a study of technical replicates of blood from several donors. Method: immunoSEQ multiplex PCR; TCRdb's copy keeps in-frame clones and lacks some. Found here are tens of thousands of clones, 95% of them singletons; the top ten hold 0.34%. The sequenced sample was T cells isolated from PBMCs. These receptors were taken from a human donor in good health. The CDR3 runs from the conserved cysteine through the conserved F or W. D genes are given only for firm matches. Size values are once, few and many counts, or a class for expanded clones, and some rows have none.

V gene,D gene,clone size,J gene,CDR3 DNA,CDR3 protein
TRBV15,.,.,TRBJ2-5,TGTGCCACCAGCAGACCGCTACGGGGAGAGACCCAGTACTTC,CATSRPLRGETQYF
TRBV25-1,.,.,TRBJ2-1,TGTGCCAGCAGGCCACAGGGTGGGACCTACAATGAGCAGTTCTTC,CASRPQGGTYNEQFF
TRBV9,.,.,TRBJ2-5,TGTGCCAGCAGCGTAGATCTCCAAGAGACCCAGTACTTC,CASSVDLQETQYF
TRBV19,TRBD2,.,TRBJ2-3,TGTGCCAGTTCCGGGACTAGCGGGAGGGCTCCCACAGATACGCAGTATTTT,CASSGTSGRAPTDTQYF
TRBV6-5,.,.,TRBJ1-2,TGTGCCAGCAGTTACGGGGGCCACTATGGCTACACCTTC,CASSYGGHYGYTF
TRBV5-1,.,.,TRBJ2-1,TGCGCCAGCAGTCATGACAGATCGAGAAACAATGAGCAGTTCTTC,CASSHDRSRNNEQFF
TRBV28,.,.,TRBJ1-1,TGTGCCAGCAGTTCCGATTCGGAGACCTACACTGAAGCTTTCTTT,CASSSDSETYTEAFF
TRBV25-1,TRBD1,.,TRBJ1-2,TGTGCCAGCAGGCGACAGGGTTCCGACGGCTACACCTTC,CASRRQGSDGYTF
TRBV9,.,.,TRBJ2-2,TGTGCCAGCAGCTATGCGGGACTTGGCACCGGGGAGCTGTTTTTT,CASSYAGLGTGELFF
TRBV10-3,.,once,TRBJ2-7,TGTGCCATCAGTACGGTTACCTACGAGCAGTACTTC,CAISTVTYEQYF
TRBV7-9,TRBD1,.,TRBJ1-1,TGTGCCAGCAGCTTAGTTCTAGGGGGACAGTTAGGCGCTTTCTTT,CASSLVLGGQLGAFF
TRBV25-1,.,.,TRBJ1-2,TGTGCCAGCAGTGAAGTAGCTAACTATGGCTACACCTTC,CASSEVANYGYTF
TRBV28,TRBD1,.,TRBJ1-1,TGTGCCAGCAGCTTCGGGACAGGGAGAGCTTTCTTT,CASSFGTGRAFF
TRBV18,TRBD1,.,TRBJ2-7,TGTGCCAGCTCACCCAGGACAGGGCGAAACTACGAGCAGTACTTC,CASSPRTGRNYEQYF
TRBV5-4,.,.,TRBJ1-2,TGTGCCAGCAGCTTGGGACAGTCGAACTATGGCTACACCTTC,CASSLGQSNYGYTF
TRBV19,.,.,TRBJ2-1,TGTGCCACCTCTAGTCGACCTAGTCAACCCTCCTACAATGAGCAGTTCTTC,CATSSRPSQPSYNEQFF
TRBV2,.,.,TRBJ1-1,TGTGCCAGCAAACGACAGAACACTGAAGCTTTCTTT,CASKRQNTEAFF
TRBV19,TRBD2,.,TRBJ2-7,TGTGCCAGTTCCATGGGCGCGGGAGGGCCCGAGCAGTACTTC,CASSMGAGGPEQYF
TRBV30,TRBD1,.,TRBJ1-2,TGTGCCTGGGCCGGGACAGGGGGCTCTGGCTACACCTTC,CAWAGTGGSGYTF
TRBV30,TRBD1,few,TRBJ1-1,TGTGCCTGGCGACCGAACAGGGACAGGGAAGCTTTCTTT,CAWRPNRDREAFF
TRBV27,.,few,TRBJ1-1,TGTGCCAGCAGTTTATCGATCGAGGGATGGAACACTGAAGCTTTCTTT,CASSLSIEGWNTEAFF
TRBV4-3,.,once,TRBJ1-2,TGCGCCAGCAGCCAAGATTCCGGGGTGTCAGATGGCTACACCTTC,CASSQDSGVSDGYTF
TRBV18,TRBD1,.,TRBJ1-5,TGTGCCAGCTCTCAAACCGGGACAGGAGTCGAGCCCCAGCATTTT,CASSQTGTGVEPQHF
TRBV28,TRBD2,.,TRBJ2-1,TGTGCCAGCAGTTTGGCTAGCGGTAATGAGCAGTTCTTC,CASSLASGNEQFF
TRBV25-1,TRBD1,.,TRBJ1-2,TGTGCCAGCACGGACAGGGGGAGATATGGCTACACCTTC,CASTDRGRYGYTF
TRBV29-1,TRBD2,.,TRBJ2-1,TGCAGCGTTGAGAGCGGGAGGGCACGCAATGAGCAGTTCTTC,CSVESGRARNEQFF
TRBV29-1,.,.,TRBJ1-1,TGCAGCGTCCTCAGGGGACTGAACACTGAAGCTTTCTTT,CSVLRGLNTEAFF
TRBV5-4,.,.,TRBJ1-3,TGTGCCAGCAGCCCGATGGGCAGCTCTGGAAACACCATATATTTT,CASSPMGSSGNTIYF
TRBV7-2,.,.,TRBJ2-7,TGTGCCAGCAGCTTCAACAGTTTCTACGAGCAGTACTTC,CASSFNSFYEQYF
TRBV11-1,.,.,TRBJ1-1,TGTGCCAGCAGCTTGGGGCTGGCGAACACTGAAGCTTTCTTT,CASSLGLANTEAFF
TRBV7-9,.,.,TRBJ1-1,TGTGCCAGCAGCTTAGAGCAGGGCGTCGCCACTGAAGCTTTCTTT,CASSLEQGVATEAFF
TRBV6-1,.,.,TRBJ2-7,TGTGCCAGCAGTGAGGTCAGATTCTACGAGCAGTACTTC,CASSEVRFYEQYF
TRBV7-2,TRBD1,.,TRBJ1-4,TGTGCCAGCAGCCTTGACAGGGGCCGCGAAAAACTGTTTTTT,CASSLDRGREKLFF
TRBV5-1,TRBD1,.,TRBJ2-7,TGCGCCAGCAGTTCCGGGACAGCTTACGAGCAGTACTTC,CASSSGTAYEQYF
TRBV19,TRBD1,.,TRBJ2-5,TGTGCCAGTAGCCGCCCCAGGACAGGGAGGACGGAGACCCAGTACTTC,CASSRPRTGRTETQYF
TRBV10-1,TRBD2,once,TRBJ2-3,TGCGCCAGCAGTGAGAAGGTAGCGGGAGGGCCGGATACGCAGTATTTT,CASSEKVAGGPDTQYF
TRBV16,.,.,TRBJ2-1,TGTGCCAGCAGCCAATCGGCCGGGGTTTGGCAGTTCTTC,CASSQSAGVWQFF
TRBV4-1,.,.,TRBJ2-3,TGCGCCAGCAGCCAAGAGGCCTTTCTGGGCACAGATACGCAGTATTTT,CASSQEAFLGTDTQYF
TRBV19,.,.,TRBJ1-1,TGTGCCAGTAGTACTACAGGGAAGGGGAACACTGAAGCTTTCTTT,CASSTTGKGNTEAFF
TRBV28,TRBD1,.,TRBJ1-2,TGTGCCAGCACCGACGGGGACAGGGGAGTGTATGGCTACACCTTC,CASTDGDRGVYGYTF
TRBV5-1,.,.,TRBJ2-2,TGCGCCAGCAGCTTCACAGGGTACACCGGGGAGCTGTTTTTT,CASSFTGYTGELFF
TRBV7-6,.,.,TRBJ1-1,TGTGCCAGCAGCTTAACAGGAGACACTGAAGCTTTCTTT,CASSLTGDTEAFF
TRBV5-8,.,.,TRBJ2-5,TGTGCCAGCAGCCAAGACAGGCAAGAGACCCAGTACTTC,CASSQDRQETQYF
TRBV19,TRBD1,.,TRBJ2-7,TGTGCCAGTAGTACCGCCCGGGACAGGGGGCGCGACGAGCAGTACTTC,CASSTARDRGRDEQYF
TRBV30,TRBD1,.,TRBJ2-7,TGTGCCTGGGGACAGGGGTCCCACGAGCAGTACTTC,CAWGQGSHEQYF
TRBV5-4,.,.,TRBJ2-7,TGTGCCAGCAGCTCTAATGGAAGGCACAGTTCCTACGAGCAGTACTTC,CASSSNGRHSSYEQYF
TRBV10-3,.,.,TRBJ2-3,TGTGCCATCGCTGCGGGATTCACAGATACGCAGTATTTT,CAIAAGFTDTQYF
TRBV7-9,TRBD2,.,TRBJ2-1,TGTGCCAGCAGCTTAGTAGGATTAGCGGGAGGCCCCTACAATGAGCAGTTCTTC,CASSLVGLAGGPYNEQFF
TRBV27,TRBD1,.,TRBJ2-1,TGTGCCAGCAGTTTAATACAGGGGGTAAGAGATGAGCAGTTCTTC,CASSLIQGVRDEQFF
TRBV7-2,.,.,TRBJ1-5,TGTGCCAGCAGCTTAGGGTTAGGAGGTCAGCCCCAGCATTTT,CASSLGLGGQPQHF
TRBV2,TRBD1,.,TRBJ1-2,TGTGCCAGCAGGAGACAGGGGGGCTATGGCTACACCTTC,CASRRQGGYGYTF
TRBV7-9,.,.,TRBJ2-7,TGTGCCAGCAGCTACGGACTTCAAAACTACGAGCAGTACTTC,CASSYGLQNYEQYF